Listed here are 15 T cell receptor beta chains from one sample, sequenced in a study of CD8 T cells in ankylosing spondylitis. In TCRdb, the 5' RACE reads were re-called with MiXCR into one record per CDR3 protein. This sample has about 280,000 distinct CDR3 sequences; 15% to 25% occur once, and the top ten carry roughly 8.3%. The sequenced sample was blood, either unsorted or a sorted T cell fraction (not recorded which). The receptors were sampled from a male donor with ankylosing spondylitis or in good health (not recorded which).

This clonotype was counted ten times or more. This chain links TRBV5-1 with TRBJ2-5; 9 bases line up with TRBD2. Germline CDR1 reads SGHRS; CDR2 reads YFSETQ. The J segment lost 5 bases and the V segment lost 4 bases, leaving 12 bases of the junction unmatched. The CDR3 consists of 16 residues. DNA for the CDR3: TGCGCCAGCAGCGCGTCTCCGGGACTAGCTGAGGAGACCCAGTACTTC. It is translated as CASSASPGLAEETQYF.

The gene calls are TRBV5-1 and TRBJ2-1; D call uncertain. The CDR3 is made up of 12 amino acids. Germline V gene data show CDR1 as SGHRS and CDR2 as YFSETQ. Trimming pared 5 bases from V and 4 bases from J, leaving 7 bases between. In nucleotides, the CDR3 is TGCGCCAGCAGGGCAGAGTACAATGAGCAGTTCTTC. Translated: CASRAEYNEQFF.

There are a few counts of this clonotype. V gene TRBV13 combines with J gene TRBJ2-5; perhaps TRBD1 as D (7 bases). CDR1 and CDR2 (germline): PRHDT, FYEKMQ (reference sequence). The V end lost 5 bases, the J end lost 4 bases, and 17 bases lay between the germline ends. The CDR3 has 15 residues. The CDR3 loop is CASSPRLGGSETQYF. The CDR3, as DNA: TGTGCCAGCAGCCCAAGACTAGGGGGCTCAGAGACCCAGTACTTC. Combining the CDR3 with reference TRBV13 and TRBJ2-5 gives the whole variable domain AAGVIQSPRHLIKEKRETATLKCYPIPRHDTVYWYQQGPGQDPQFLISFYEKMQSDKGSIPDRFSAQQFSDYHSELNMSSLELGDSALYFCASSPRLGGSETQYFGPGTRLLVL.

V and J are TRBV28 and TRBJ2-1; 9 nucleotides line up with TRBD2. Germline V gives CDR1 MDHEN, CDR2 SYDVKM. This CDR3 contains 15 residues. Trimming removed 5 bases from V and 5 bases from J; junction bases left unmatched: 7. CDR3 protein: CASSLIAGAHNEQFF. DNA for the CDR3: TGTGCCAGCAGTCTAATAGCGGGAGCCCACAATGAGCAGTTCTTC.

The chain couples TRBV20-1 to TRBJ2-1, with 9 bases matching TRBD1. V shed 3 bases and J 4 bases; nucleotides not matched to a gene: 10. The CDR3 totals 16 residues. Germline CDR1 reads DFQATT; CDR2 reads SNEGSKA (reference sequence). In nucleotides, the CDR3 is TGCAGTGCTAGGTCCCGGACAGGGGTAAAGTACAATGAGCAGTTCTTC. Translating gives CSARSRTGVKYNEQFF.

V is TRBV27 and J is TRBJ2-1; perhaps TRBD2 as D (6 bases). Germline CDR1 is MNHEY and CDR2 is SMNVEV (reference sequence). The CDR3 has 16 residues. The V end was cut by 2 bases, the J end by 4 bases, with 15 bases between. CDR3: CASSLRSGAGYNEQFF. CDR3 sequence (DNA): TGTGCCAGCAGTTTAAGGAGCGGCGCGGGGTACAATGAGCAGTTCTTC.

This clonotype has only a few counts. The chain recombines TRBV20-1 with TRBJ2-7; 7 positions agree with TRBD1. CDR1 is DFQATT and CDR2 is SNEGSKA in the germline V gene (reference sequence). Losses at the gene ends were 6 bases for V and 0 bases for J; bases not matched to a gene: 8. This CDR3 region has 14 residues. CDR3 sequence: CSAQDRVSSYEQYV. DNA for the CDR3: TGCAGTGCCCAAGACAGGGTTAGCTCCTACGAGCAGTACGTC.

This clonotype has only a few counts. The chain is built from TRBV12-3 or TRBV12-4 and TRBJ2-1; no definite D call. V gave up 6 bases and J gave up 6 bases, with 9 bases separating them. The CDR3 is made up of 12 amino acids. This CDR3 is CASSLQFNEQFF. In nucleotides, the CDR3 is TGTGCCAGCAGCCTACAGTTCAATGAGCAGTTCTTC.

In its sample, this clonotype was seen a few times. J is TRBJ1-2 and V is TRBV20-1; 9 bases fit TRBD1. This CDR3 has 14 amino acids. The V gene's germline CDR1 is DFQATT and CDR2 SNEGSKA (reference sequence). Unmatched junction bases numbered 8, after V lost 5 bases and J lost 4 bases. The CDR3 is CSAGDPTGGYGYTF. The DNA for the CDR3 is TGCAGTGCTGGGGACCCGACAGGGGGCTATGGCTACACCTTC.

The V call is TRBV3-1, the J call TRBJ1-1; 7 bases align to TRBD1. Germline assignment: CDR1 LGHDT and CDR2 YNNKEL (reference sequence). This CDR3 has 18 residues. The V segment lost 0 bases and the J segment 0 bases; nucleotides outside the gene matches: 10. The CDR3 coding sequence is TGTGCCAGCAGCCAAGATCGTACCGGGACAGCGATGAACACTGAAGCTTTCTTT. It translates to CASSQDRTGTAMNTEAFF. Using reference TRBV3-1 and TRBJ1-1 for the parts outside the CDR3, the full variable domain is DTAVSQTPKYLVTQMGNDKSIKCEQNLGHDTMYWYKQDSKKFLKIMFSYNNKELIINETVPNRFSPKSPDKAHLNLHINSLELGDSAVYFCASSQDRTGTAMNTEAFFGQGTRLTVV.

CDR3 amino acids: CATSRAAYNEQFF. The CDR3 DNA reads as TGTGCCACCAGTAGGGCAGCCTACAATGAGCAGTTCTTC. This rearrangement joins TRBV24-1 to TRBJ2-1, with D unresolved. This CDR3 has 13 amino acids. V was cut by 6 bases and J by 2 bases, with 7 bases left in between. Germline values: CDR1 KGHDR, CDR2 SFDVKD.

This clonotype was recorded a few times. V usage is TRBV24-1 and J usage is TRBJ2-3, with D unclear. V lost 4 bases, J lost 5 bases, and 3 bases lay in between. Germline V gene data show CDR1 as KGHDR and CDR2 as SFDVKD. This CDR3 has 11 residues. CDR3 DNA sequence: TGTGCCACCAGTGAAGAAGATACGCAGTATTTT. Residues: CATSEEDTQYF.

The chain couples TRBV20-1 to TRBJ2-1; D gene unclear. The length of the CDR3 is 12 residues. Per the germline V gene, CDR1 is DFQATT and CDR2 is SNEGSKA (reference sequence). Trimming took off 3 bases at V and 1 base at J, with 4 bases between the two ends. CDR3 region: CSARASYNEQFF. CDR3 coding DNA: TGCAGTGCTAGGGCGTCCTACAATGAGCAGTTCTTC.

This sequence joins TRBV15 and TRBJ2-5; TRBD2 aligns across 10 bases. The J segment lost 4 bases and the V segment lost 6 bases, leaving 2 bases of the junction unmatched. Germline V gene data show CDR1 as LNHNV and CDR2 as YYDKDF (reference sequence). This CDR3 comprises 13 residues. The DNA for the CDR3 is TGTGCCACCAGAGCTAGCGGGAGAGAGACCCAGTACTTC. Amino acid sequence: CATRASGRETQYF.

The chain couples TRBV20-1 to TRBJ1-5, with D possibly matching TRBD1 (5 bases). Germline V gene data show CDR1 as DFQATT and CDR2 as SNEGSKA (reference sequence). V was cut by 3 bases and J by 1 base, with 7 bases left in between. The CDR3 loop spans 13 amino acids. The CDR3 DNA reads TGCAGTGCTAGGAGACAGAGCAATCAGCCCCAGCATTTT. It yields the protein CSARRQSNQPQHF.